This is a list of T cell receptor beta chains from one sample in a study of blood T cell repertoires in COVID-19. Generated by immunoSEQ multiplex PCR, the TCRdb table keeps only in-frame clones and is missing some. The sample consists of some 90,000 clones, approximately 82% of them appearing once. What was sequenced was peripheral blood. The receptors were sampled from a man in his 70s with active or convalescent COVID-19. Both conserved end residues are part of each CDR3. The D gene is left open where the match is weak. Some rows have no size entry. The others give once, few or many, or a class for an expanded clone.

j_call d_call v_call clone_size cdr3_nt cdr3_aa
TRBJ1-2 - TRBV11-3 - TGTGCCAGCAGTCCTCAGGGGTACTATGGCTACACCTTC CASSPQGYYGYTF
TRBJ1-1 - TRBV5-1 - TGCGCCAGCAGCGCGCAGGGAACTGAAGCTTTCTTT CASSAQGTEAFF
TRBJ1-6 - TRBV11-2 - TGTGCCAGCAGCTTAGAGGGTGGGAGGAAGGTTTCACCCCTCCACTTT CASSLEGGRKVSPLHF
TRBJ1-2 - TRBV4-3 - TGCGCCAGCAGCCAGTTCACCCCTACTAGGGGGTTATATGGCTACACCTTC CASSQFTPTRGLYGYTF
TRBJ2-5 TRBD1 TRBV19 - TGTGCCAGTAGTATGGGACAGGGTCGAGAGACCCAGTACTTC CASSMGQGRETQYF
TRBJ1-2 - TRBV18 - TGTGCCAGCTCCGAAATTAGCGCCTATGGCTACACCTTC CASSEISAYGYTF
TRBJ2-7 TRBD1 TRBV6-6 - TGTGCCAGCAGTCCCCAGATCCCGGGACAGGGGGCCTACGAGCAGTACTTC CASSPQIPGQGAYEQYF
TRBJ2-5 - TRBV7-2 - TGTGCCAGCAGCTTAGTGGGCAACTCTCAAGAGACCCAGTACTTC CASSLVGNSQETQYF
TRBJ1-6 TRBD1 TRBV5-1 - TGCGCCAGCAGCTTGGATTATGGTCGGACAGGGGCTTCACCCCTCCACTTT CASSLDYGRTGASPLHF
TRBJ2-7 - TRBV7-9 - TGTGCCAGCAGCTCCGACATACCGGGGGTTTACGAGCAGTACTTC CASSSDIPGVYEQYF
TRBJ1-2 - TRBV2 - TGTGCCAGCAGTGAAAAGAGTAGGAGGGTTCGATGGGCGACCGCATATGGCTACACCTTC CASSEKSRRVRWATAYGYTF
TRBJ1-2 - TRBV29-1 - TGCAGCGTTGCAGACAGGTCGTACGGCTACACCTTC CSVADRSYGYTF
TRBJ2-2 - TRBV7-9 - TGTGCCCCTGGCGGAGCGGCGAACACCGGGGAGCTGTTTTTT CAPGGAANTGELFF
TRBJ1-1 - TRBV7-2 - TGTGCCAGCAGCTTAGATCGGAGTCGAAACACTGAAGCTTTCTTT CASSLDRSRNTEAFF
TRBJ2-3 - TRBV7-3 - TGTGCCAGCAGCTTAGGGGGGGCGGCGCAGTATTTT CASSLGGAAQYF
TRBJ1-2 - TRBV6-5 once TGTGCCAGCAGGCTCGGTCTCTATGGCTACACCTTC CASRLGLYGYTF
TRBJ1-1 - TRBV14 - TGTGCCAGCAGCCAAGACAGGATAGAAGCTTTCTTT CASSQDRIEAFF
TRBJ1-1 - TRBV7-9 - TGTGCCAGCAGCCCGCCAGGACGAGGGGGCACTGAAGCTTTCTTT CASSPPGRGGTEAFF
TRBJ2-2 TRBD2 TRBV5-1 - TGCGCCAGCAAGGGGAGGGAGGAGCTGTTTTTT CASKGREELFF
TRBJ2-3 TRBD2 TRBV24-1 once TGTGCCACCAGTGACACAGAAGCGGGGCCCACAGATACGCAGTATTTT CATSDTEAGPTDTQYF
TRBJ1-1 - TRBV7-6 - TGTGCCAGCAGCTTAGCTTCTAGGAACACTGAAGCTTTCTTT CASSLASRNTEAFF
TRBJ2-7 - TRBV6-5 once TGTGCCAGCAGCAGCAACAGGGCTCAATACGAGCAGTACTTC CASSSNRAQYEQYF
TRBJ2-2 - TRBV3-1/TRBV3-2 once TGTGCCAGCAGCCCCACAGTAAACACCGGGGAGCTGTTTTTT CASSPTVNTGELFF
TRBJ2-1 - TRBV6-2/TRBV6-3 - TGTGCCAGCAGTTCAAGGCGGGGCCACAATGAGCAGTTCTTC CASSSRRGHNEQFF
TRBJ2-7 TRBD2 TRBV30 - TGTGCCTGGAGTGCTAGCGGCGAGCAGTACTTC CAWSASGEQYF
TRBJ1-5 - TRBV30 - TGTGCCTGGGCTACAGGGCGTGTTCAGCCCCAGCATTTT CAWATGRVQPQHF
TRBJ1-1 TRBD1 TRBV6-5 - TGTGCCAGCAGTACCCAGACAGGGGGAAACACTGAAGCTTTCTTT CASSTQTGGNTEAFF
TRBJ2-7 - TRBV7-2 few TGTGCCAGCAGCTTATACGGCGTAGCCTCCTACGAGCAGTACTTC CASSLYGVASYEQYF
TRBJ2-1 TRBD2 TRBV29-1 once TGCAGCGTACTAGGGACTAGCGGGGGGAGCTCCTACAATGAGCAGTTCTTC CSVLGTSGGSSYNEQFF
TRBJ1-1 TRBD1 TRBV19 - TGTGCCAGTAGTATCCAGGGGGCTTTGACTGAAGCTTTCTTT CASSIQGALTEAFF
TRBJ2-3 - TRBV18 - TGTGCCAGCTCACCAGGGCGGACTAGCACAGATACGCAGTATTTT CASSPGRTSTDTQYF
TRBJ1-1 - TRBV11-3 - TGTGCCAGCAGCTTAGTTTCGGTACCGAACACTGAAGCTTTCTTT CASSLVSVPNTEAFF
TRBJ2-2 - TRBV7-8 few TGTGCCAGCAGCGGACAAGCGGGGAACACCGGGGAGCTGTTTTTT CASSGQAGNTGELFF
TRBJ2-7 TRBD2 TRBV19 - TGTGCCAGTAGTCCGATGGGGACTACCACCTTGCAGTACTTC CASSPMGTTTLQYF